Shown below are 5 T cell receptor beta chains from a single sample sequenced in a study of chronic HIV infection and antiretroviral therapy. TCRdb re-analysed the 5' RACE reads in MiXCR, keeping a single row per CDR3 protein. In the table there are 40,000 to 50,000 distinct CDR3 sequences, 19% of which are singletons. Sequencing input: peripheral blood. All receptors derive from an adult who had HIV and had not received antiretroviral therapy, or was an uninfected healthy control (not recorded which).

V usage is TRBV29-1 and J usage is TRBJ1-1; the D gene is possibly TRBD1 (6 bases). The CDR3 sequence is 15 residues long. Germline-derived CDR1 and CDR2 are SQVTM and ANQGSEA. Trimming removed 5 bases at V and 2 bases at J, with 18 bases between. The DNA for the CDR3 is TGCAGCGTTTCCAAGAGGACAGCAATTAACACTGAAGCTTTCTTT. The encoded protein is CSVSKRTAINTEAFF.

The chain combines TRBV14 with TRBJ2-3; 7 bases are a match to TRBD1. Germline CDR1 SGHDN, CDR2 FVKESK. V was pared by 2 bases and J by 5 bases, with 1 base of the junction left unmatched. There are 13 residues in the CDR3. The CDR3 protein is CASSQNRGDTQYF. The DNA of the CDR3 is TGTGCCAGCAGCCAAAACAGGGGAGATACGCAGTATTTT.

This clonotype was recorded a few times. The gene calls are TRBV5-1 and TRBJ2-7; D gene ambiguous. The CDR3 spans 14 residues. CDR1 is SGHRS, CDR2 YFSETQ, per germline. V was pared by 0 bases and J by 1 base, with 8 bases between. As DNA, the CDR3 is TGCGCCAGCAGCTTGGAGGTGGGGTCCTACGAGCAGTACTTC. It translates to CASSLEVGSYEQYF. The whole variable domain, remainder taken from reference TRBV5-1 and TRBJ2-7, is KAGVTQTPRYLIKTRGQQVTLSCSPISGHRSVSWYQQTPGQGLQFLFEYFSETQRNKGNFPGRFSGRQFSNSRSEMNVSTLELGDSALYLCASSLEVGSYEQYFGPGTRLTVT.

The chain employs TRBV29-1 and TRBJ2-1; the match to TRBD2 covers 11 bases. The CDR3 covers 14 residues. Germline V lookup: CDR1 SQVTM, CDR2 ANQGSEA. Trimming took 6 bases from V and 3 from J; bases not matched to a gene: 4. CDR3 loop: CSVEGLAVYNEQFF. The DNA for the CDR3 is TGCAGCGTCGAGGGACTAGCGGTCTACAATGAGCAGTTCTTC.

This clonotype was detected only a few times. J is TRBJ2-1 and V is TRBV28; TRBD2 aligns across 7 bases. J gave up 6 bases and V 2 bases, and 4 bases lay outside the gene matches. Germline assignment: CDR1 MDHEN and CDR2 SYDVKM. CDR3 size: 14 residues. CDR3 protein: CASSLGGSLNEQFF. CDR3 in DNA: TGTGCCAGCAGTTTAGGCGGGAGTCTCAATGAGCAGTTCTTC.